These 10 T cell receptor beta chains share one sample of origin, sequenced in a study of T cells in Graves' hyperthyroidism and ophthalmopathy. Amplification yielded TCR beta CDR3 regions, with RNA transcripts as the source. During a first-round RT-PCR of the TCR CDR3, the HTBI primer set was used. TCRdb analysed the multiplex PCR reads with MiXCR anew, one entry per CDR3 protein. Of some 800,000 distinct CDR3 sequences listed, roughly 40% were seen once; the top ten hold about 9%. The sample taken for sequencing was blood. These receptors all come from a man between 18 and 35 years old with Graves' hyperthyroidism.

A word on this clonotype: In this CDR3 the conserved last residue, phenylalanine or tryptophan, is missing, so a read error is likely. The chain links TRBV7-2 to TRBJ1-1, with D hard to call. Germline CDR1 is SGHTA and CDR2 is FQGNSA. The CDR3 loop spans 12 amino acids. The chain's CDR3 is CASSFWNSEAFL. The CDR3, as DNA: TGTGCCAGCAGTTTTTGGAACAGTGAAGCTTTCCTT.

Ten or more counts support this clonotype. The V and J genes are TRBV7-9 and TRBJ1-1; TRBD1 matches 8 bases. The ends lost 6 bases at V and 7 bases at J; junction bases unmatched: 7. Germline values: CDR1 SEHNR, CDR2 FQNEAQ (reference sequence). There are 13 residues in the CDR3. The CDR3 loop reads CASRPTGAVEAFF. Written as DNA, the CDR3 is TGTGCCAGCAGACCGACAGGGGCTGTTGAAGCTTTCTTT.

This clonotype was seen more than once but under ten times. J is TRBJ2-7 and V is TRBV7-9, with D perhaps matching TRBD2 (5 bases). Germline values: CDR1 SEHNR, CDR2 FQNEAQ (reference sequence). V was clipped by 5 bases and J by 0 bases, with 17 bases between them. The CDR3 has 16 residues. CDR3 protein: CASSRLSERSSYEQYF. The CDR3 DNA reads TGTGCCAGCAGCCGCCTTTCGGAGCGGAGCTCCTACGAGCAGTACTTC.

This clonotype was seen ten or more times. The gene calls are TRBV20-1 and TRBJ1-5; possible D gene TRBD1, 5 bases. Deletions cut 7 bases from V and 3 bases from J, with 10 bases between. The V gene's germline CDR1 is DFQATT and CDR2 SNEGSKA (reference sequence). The CDR3 has 12 residues. The CDR3 is CSVEGHNQPQHF. The CDR3, as DNA: TGCAGTGTCGAGGGGCACAATCAGCCCCAGCATTTT.

The sample holds a few counts of this clonotype. The chain couples TRBV25-1 to TRBJ1-1, with 9 bases identical to TRBD1. CDR3 length: 14 amino acids. The germline CDR1 and CDR2 sequences are MGHDK and SYGVNS. V shed 7 bases, J shed 1 base, and the junction held 4 bases outside the gene matches. The CDR3 loop reads CASKRTGENTEAFF. The CDR3 nucleotides are TGTGCCAGCAAGCGGACAGGGGAGAACACTGAAGCTTTCTTT.

In its sample, this clonotype was seen many times. V and J are TRBV7-2 and TRBJ2-7; D not resolved. With 1 base removed from V and 3 bases from J, the gap between germline ends came to 10 bases. The germline gives CDR1 SGHTA, CDR2 FQGNSA. The CDR3 is 14 amino acids. The CDR3 coding sequence is TGTGCCAGCAGCTTAGGCGCCAGTCACTACGAGCAGTACTTC. It yields the protein CASSLGASHYEQYF.

This clonotype has ten or more counts. V and J are TRBV5-1 and TRBJ2-2; D is unresolved. Germline assignment: CDR1 SGHRS and CDR2 YFSETQ. V dropped 5 bases and J dropped 4 bases, with 6 bases sitting between them. CDR3 length equals 12 residues. Here the CDR3 reads CASRWSTGELFF. CDR3 DNA: TGCGCCAGCAGATGGAGCACCGGGGAGCTGTTTTTT.

The J gene is TRBJ2-1, the V gene TRBV15, with 13 nucleotides matching TRBD2. Germline V gives CDR1 LNHNV, CDR2 YYDKDF (reference sequence). The CDR3 extends over 15 amino acids. V dropped 6 bases and J dropped 7; count of bases not matched to a gene: 6. CDR3 loop: CATRALAGGSNEQFF. The CDR3 DNA reads as TGTGCCACCAGGGCACTAGCGGGAGGGAGTAATGAGCAGTTCTTC.

The rearrangement uses TRBV25-1 and TRBJ1-3; TRBD1 is a possible D gene (5 bases). This CDR3 comprises 15 residues. The V gene lost 7 bases and the J gene lost 0 bases, with 13 bases spanning the gap. In germline, CDR1 is MGHDK, CDR2 SYGVNS. CDR3 bases: TGTGCCAGCATCGAAGGGGCTTTCTCTGGAAACACCATATATTTT. This gives the protein CASIEGAFSGNTIYF.

This chain links TRBV2 with TRBJ2-7, with D uncertain. CDR3 length: 13 amino acids. Per germline, CDR1 SNHLY and CDR2 FYNNEI. V shed 7 bases and J shed 1 base, with 11 bases lying between them. In DNA, the CDR3 is TGTGCCAGCACGAGCACCGCTTCCTACGAGCAGTACTTC. Translated, it gives CASTSTASYEQYF. Full variable domain (outside the CDR3, taken from reference TRBV2 and TRBJ2-7): EPEVTQTPSHQVTQMGQEVILRCVPISNHLYFYWYRQILGQKVEFLVSFYNNEISEKSEIFDDQFSVERPDGSNFTLKIRSTKLEDSAMYFCASTSTASYEQYFGPGTRLTVT.